This entry is about one TCR beta chain. It lacks a known antigen. Per-nucleotide qualities are absent, and no much larger clonotype sits a single base away. Library preparation was by RT-PCR. For sequencing, an Illumina HiSeq 2500 was employed. The raw public reads went through TCRdb reprocessing: fastp at Q25, MiXCR clone calling, in-frame beta chains kept. One record per CDR3 amino acid sequence lists the most common genes and DNA. Counted in this sample were about 700,000 distinct CDR3 sequences; roughly 13% of them appeared once. Together, the top ten hold around 7.3% of the sample. This entry is derived from a study of response to subunit inactivated influenza vaccine (dated by TCRdb to between 2018 and 2020). About the investigation overall: Deep quantitative T cell receptor repertoire profiling was used in the study to track responses to a trivalent subunit inactivated influenza vaccine.

The investigation overall reported the following: According to the authors, only a limited number of new T cells may be recruited by each seasonal influenza vaccination.

Via the germline V gene (reference sequence), CDR1 is MNHEY and CDR2 SMNVEV. V lost 5 bases and J lost 0 bases, and the count of bases not matched to a germline gene is 9. Inclusive of the bounding cysteine and phenylalanine, the CDR3 is 16 residues long. The entry retains the CDR3 DNA only, 48 bases that are in frame from base 1. The source is a man aged 50 to 60 who received an inactivated influenza vaccine. Donor details come from another sample of the same person, matched by shared clones. The sequencing used PBMCs from blood, collected 14 to 15 days before vaccination. The chain employs TRBV27 and TRBJ1-2; 7 central bases correspond to TRBD1. Here is the DNA: TGTGCCAGCAGTCCCCGAGACAGGGTTGCTAACTATGGCTACACCTTC. This sequence encodes CASSPRDRVANYGYTF.